This note documents a single TCR beta chain sequence. The antigen is undetermined. V was clipped by 4 bases and J by 2 bases; unmatched bases: 8. The germline gives CDR1 SGHRS, CDR2 YFSETQ. The CDR3 runs 15 residues. TCRdb's copy holds only in-frame clones and misses some; the assay was immunoSEQ multiplex PCR. The repertoire holds 100,000 to 150,000 clones, with roughly 95% as singletons. This sample was taken from a study of cytomegalovirus exposure and HLA in healthy donors. Study-level information: The approximately 120 validation repertoires, a later analysis reported, used the same platform as the 550 to 700 repertoires from the first cohort.

Whole-study findings and limits: The study recorded 160 or so TCR beta chains that were cytomegalovirus-associated.

The J gene is TRBJ1-1, the V gene TRBV5-1, with 7 bases fitting TRBD1. This receptor was identified in a man between 18 and 29 years old in good health and CMV-seronegative. The specimen was PBMCs. The CDR3 sequence is CASSLDRVSNTEAFF. The CDR3 DNA follows: TGCGCCAGCAGCCTCGACAGGGTGAGCAACACTGAAGCTTTCTTT.